One T cell receptor beta chain is described in this entry. The data stem from a study of blood T cells in healthy people across ages. V lost 7 bases to trimming and J lost 4 bases, with 9 bases between them. Germline assignment: CDR1 MNHNY and CDR2 SVGAGI (reference sequence). The CDR3 consists of 12 residues. With a J-beta primer mix and a sample-barcoded 5' primer, a second PCR ran about 7 to 12 cycles. All samples gave at least 2.5 million CDR3-containing paired-end reads. TCRdb redid the calling of the 5' RACE reads with MiXCR, one entry per CDR3 protein. The sample contains some 670,000 distinct CDR3 sequences, about 50% of which appear only once.

This clonotype was obtained from a woman of 80 years or more in good health. The sample taken for sequencing was blood. The gene calls are TRBV6-6 and TRBJ2-3; the D gene is possibly TRBD2 (5 bases). Here the CDR3 reads CASKGGPDTQYF. In DNA, the CDR3 is TGTGCCAGCAAGGGCGGGCCAGATACGCAGTATTTT.